This TCR beta chain was obtained from a study of STAT5B mutations in CD4+ large granular lymphocyte leukemia. Study-level results: No patients shared main leukemic clonotypes, though less than 30% appeared at low frequency elsewhere. 8/27 top patient clones versus 2/35 control clones were TRBV06-family.

Regarding this clone: Its antigen is not known.

Sequenced by immunoSEQ multiplex PCR; TCRdb stores in-frame clones only, minus some. The sample includes roughly 38,000 clones, over 70% of them seen just once. Germline V CDR1 and CDR2: LNHNV, YYDKDF (reference sequence). The CDR3 length is 15 residues. The V gene lost 0 bases and the J gene lost 6 bases, with 15 bases spanning the gap. The receptor comes from a human donor in good health. Sequenced input: CD4+ T cells from blood buffy coats. This chain joins TRBV15 and TRBJ2-7; D is ambiguous. CDR3 coding DNA: TGTGCCACCAGCAGAGATCTGGGATGGGATATCGAGCAGTACTTC. It is translated as CATSRDLGWDIEQYF.